The 32 T cell receptor beta chains below all came from one sample that was sequenced in a study of human T cells and chemical hapten exposure (dated by TCRdb to the early 2020s). The sample's time point label is to be understood as: patch test 2, 6 weeks after DPC sensitization. In the paper's terms, the treatment or condition label means: therapeutic diphenylcyclopropenone sensitization with weekly scalp DPC. The library was prepared using RACE. These reads were obtained on a NextSeq 500. TCRdb trimmed the raw reads at Q25, called clones with MiXCR and kept productive beta chains. Every CDR3 protein is listed once, alongside the most common genes and DNA of its rows. The sample data list approximately 25,000 distinct CDR3 sequences, and 8.5% to 9.5% of these were observed just once. The ten largest account for 6.6% of the sample. The sequencing used whole blood, collected in connection with sensitization to the hapten diphenylcyclopropenone (DPC). The receptors were gathered from a young man with alopecia areata. Some clones in this sample may be carry-over from other donors' samples.

This clonotype was seen more than once but under ten times. This chain joins TRBV14 and TRBJ2-3, with D uncertain. The CDR3 is made up of 12 amino acids. Trimming took 0 bases from V and 6 from J, leaving 4 bases between them. CDR1 SGHDN and CDR2 FVKESK come from the germline V gene. The CDR3 spells CASSQEADTQYF. The CDR3 DNA sequence: TGTGCCAGCAGCCAAGAGGCCGATACGCAGTATTTT. The variable domain in full, completed from reference TRBV14 and TRBJ2-3, reads EAGVTQFPSHSVIEKGQTVTLRCDPISGHDNLYWYRRVMGKEIKFLLHFVKESKQDESGMPNNRFLAERTGGTYSTLKVQPAELEDSGVYFCASSQEADTQYFGPGTRLTVL.

This clonotype has a count of ten or more. The V gene is TRBV13, the J gene TRBJ2-3, with 10 bases that match TRBD1. This CDR3 is 17 amino acids long. Germline lookup yields CDR1 PRHDT and CDR2 FYEKMQ (reference sequence). V was pared by 5 bases and J by 1 base, with 9 bases of the junction left unmatched. CDR3 sequence reads: CASSKNPGTGGTDTQYF. The CDR3 DNA reads TGTGCCAGCAGCAAGAATCCCGGGACAGGGGGCACAGATACGCAGTATTTT.

This clonotype was seen repeatedly, ten times or more. The V call is TRBV7-9, the J call TRBJ2-6; D unresolved. V was trimmed by 3 bases and J by 1 base, leaving 7 bases between them. The germline V gene has CDR1 SEHNR and CDR2 FQNEAQ (reference sequence). This CDR3 has 15 amino acids. CDR3 sequence reads: CASSLSRSGANVLTF. Written as DNA, the CDR3 is TGTGCCAGCAGCTTGTCGAGATCTGGGGCCAACGTCCTGACTTTC.

This clonotype was seen more than once but under ten times. The gene calls are TRBV7-9 and TRBJ2-5; 7 positions match TRBD2. V shed 0 bases and J 5 bases; nucleotides not matched to a gene: 3. This CDR3 contains 14 residues. Germline V gives CDR1 SEHNR, CDR2 FQNEAQ (reference sequence). The DNA for the CDR3 is TGTGCCAGCAGCTTAGCGGGAGGGCCGGAGACCCAGTACTTC. Translation gives CASSLAGGPETQYF. The full variable domain, completed using reference TRBV7-9 and TRBJ2-5, is DTGVSQNPRHKITKRGQNVTFRCDPISEHNRLYWYRQTLGQGPEFLTYFQNEAQLEKSRLLSDRFSAERPKGSFSTLEIQRTEQGDSAMYLCASSLAGGPETQYFGPGTRLLVL.

This clonotype occurred many times. V usage is TRBV20-1 and J usage is TRBJ2-7; no reliable D call. The germline V gene has CDR1 DFQATT and CDR2 SNEGSKA (reference sequence). The V end was cut by 3 bases, the J end by 5 bases, with 5 bases between. There are 10 residues in the CDR3. The DNA for the CDR3 is TGCAGTGCTAGGGTCCACGAGCAGTACTTC. It translates to CSARVHEQYF.

Only a few counts were recorded for this clonotype. This sequence joins TRBV6-6 and TRBJ2-1, with TRBD1 matching over 10 bases. The V gene's germline CDR1 is MNHNY and CDR2 SVGAGI (reference sequence). Trimming cost V 5 bases and J 5 bases; bases outside gene matches: 12. This CDR3 region has 17 residues. This chain's CDR3 is CASSKPKDRGINNEQFF. CDR3 in DNA: TGTGCCAGCAGTAAACCTAAGGACAGGGGGATTAACAATGAGCAGTTCTTC.

In regard to this clonotype: Given a much more abundant clone one base away, this may be a read error. V gene TRBV14 combines with J gene TRBJ1-3; D uncertain. This CDR3 has 14 amino acids. Germline V gives CDR1 SGHDN, CDR2 FVKESK. As DNA, the CDR3 is TGTGCCAACAGCCAACAAAGGGCTGGAAACACCATATATTTT. It is translated as CANSQQRAGNTIYF. Drawing the rest from reference TRBV14 and TRBJ1-3, the complete variable domain is EAGVTQFPSHSVIEKGQTVTLRCDPISGHDNLYWYRRVMGKEIKFLLHFVKESKQDESGMPNNRFLAERTGGTYSTLKVQPAELEDSGVYFCANSQQRAGNTIYFGEGSWLTVV.

This clonotype has more than one count but fewer than ten. The rearrangement uses TRBV29-1 and TRBJ2-7, with TRBD1 matching 11 bases. The V gene's germline CDR1 is SQVTM and CDR2 ANQGSEA. This CDR3 contains 14 residues. V was pared by 2 bases and J by 3 bases, with 3 bases of the junction left unmatched. CDR3 DNA: TGCAGCGTTGAATCCGGGACAGGGGGCTACGAGCAGTACTTC. It yields the protein CSVESGTGGYEQYF.

This clonotype was seen repeatedly, ten times or more. The chain recombines TRBV29-1 with TRBJ2-6, with D hard to call. V was trimmed by 7 bases and J by 2 bases, leaving 9 bases between them. This CDR3 spans 13 amino acids. Looked up from germline, CDR1 is SQVTM and CDR2 is ANQGSEA. Here the CDR3 DNA reads TGCAGCGCCGTTCAAGCTGGGGCCAACGTCCTGACTTTC. Protein sequence: CSAVQAGANVLTF.

This clonotype was seen a handful of times. The J gene is TRBJ2-4, the V gene TRBV6-5; 8 bases fit TRBD2. Trimming cost V 0 bases and J 1 base; bases outside gene matches: 2. Germline V CDR1 and CDR2: MNHEY, SVGAGI. The CDR3 length is 16 residues. The CDR3 spells CASSYSSGSAKNIQYF. The CDR3 region has the DNA TGTGCCAGCAGTTACTCGAGCGGGAGTGCCAAAAACATTCAGTACTTC.

This clonotype was seen at least ten times. The chain couples TRBV18 to TRBJ2-3; D is ambiguous. This CDR3 is built from 12 residues. V lost 6 bases to trimming and J lost 6 bases, with 10 bases between them. Germline CDR1 is KGHSH and CDR2 is LQKENI. For the CDR3, the DNA is TGTGCCAGCTCGCCGACTGAGGATACGCAGTATTTT. Protein sequence: CASSPTEDTQYF.

With respect to this clonotype: This clone may be a read error of a much larger clone one base away. The chain uses TRBV7-2 and TRBJ2-3; 11 bases fit TRBD2. CDR3 length: 15 residues. V lost 5 bases, J lost 10 bases, and 11 bases stayed unmatched. Germline CDR1 is SGHTA and CDR2 is FQGNSA. The CDR3 sequence: CASSQTSGAADSQYF. The CDR3 region has the DNA TGTGCCAGCAGCCAGACTAGCGGGGCCGCGGATTCGCAGTATTTT.

This clonotype was observed a few times. The rearrangement links TRBV7-6 to TRBJ2-1; 15 bases align to TRBD2. In germline, CDR1 is SGHVS, CDR2 FNYEAQ. J lost 8 bases, V lost 1 base, and 6 bases had no gene match. The CDR3 loop spans 17 amino acids. The CDR3 region is CASSLGPGTSGRYEQFF. The CDR3 nucleotides read TGTGCCAGCAGCTTAGGGCCCGGGACTAGCGGGAGGTATGAGCAGTTCTTC.

This clonotype was seen many times. V is TRBV5-5 and J is TRBJ2-6, with D uncertain. V lost 0 bases to trimming and J lost 0 bases, with 13 bases between them. The CDR3 spans 18 residues. Per germline, CDR1 SGHKS and CDR2 YYEKEE (reference sequence). CDR3 protein: CASSLGVAGNSGANVLTF. CDR3 bases: TGTGCCAGCAGCTTGGGAGTGGCCGGTAACTCTGGGGCCAACGTCCTGACTTTC. The whole variable domain, remainder taken from reference TRBV5-5 and TRBJ2-6, is DAGVTQSPTHLIKTRGQQVTLRCSPISGHKSVSWYQQVLGQGPQFIFQYYEKEERGRGNFPDRFSARQFPNYSSELNVNALLLGDSALYLCASSLGVAGNSGANVLTFGAGSRLTVL.

The chain couples TRBV7-8 to TRBJ1-5; no clear D. Trimming took 5 bases from V and 7 from J, leaving 12 bases between them. The CDR3 extends over 13 amino acids. Germline values: CDR1 SGHVS, CDR2 FQNEAQ. In nucleotides, the CDR3 is TGTGCCAGCAGCCACCTTGAGGGACAGCCCCAGCATTTT. Translating gives CASSHLEGQPQHF.

This clonotype was observed a handful of times. The V gene is TRBV7-2, the J gene TRBJ2-1; TRBD2 matches at 11 bases. This CDR3 spans 18 amino acids. The ends lost 5 bases at V and 7 bases at J; junction bases unmatched: 16. Germline values: CDR1 SGHTA, CDR2 FQGNSA. The CDR3: CASSPQWALAGGSNEQFF. DNA of the CDR3: TGTGCCAGCAGCCCCCAGTGGGCCCTAGCGGGAGGAAGTAATGAGCAGTTCTTC.

This clonotype was found many times. The CDR3 loop is CASSITGDRGAFF. The CDR3 DNA follows: TGTGCCAGCAGCATAACGGGGGACAGGGGAGCTTTCTTT. This chain connects TRBV7-2 to TRBJ1-1; the match to TRBD1 covers 10 bases. The CDR3 is 13 amino acids. Germline V gene data show CDR1 as SGHTA and CDR2 as FQGNSA. V trimming: 5 bases; J trimming: 10 bases; junction bases outside the gene matches: 7.

This clonotype appeared many times. The chain links TRBV29-1 to TRBJ2-3; D might be TRBD2 (5 bases). The CDR3 loop spans 15 amino acids. V lost 4 bases, J lost 3 bases, and 17 bases lay in between. Germline CDR1 is SQVTM and CDR2 is ANQGSEA. In DNA, the CDR3 is TGCAGCGTTGTAGGAGGAGTTTTCGGAACAGATACGCAGTATTTT. Encoded protein: CSVVGGVFGTDTQYF.

This clonotype was counted ten times or more. V usage is TRBV27 and J usage is TRBJ2-3; 14 bases are shared with TRBD2. The CDR3 has 19 amino acids. Germline loops: CDR1 MNHEY, CDR2 SMNVEV (reference sequence). The V gene end was trimmed by 6 bases and the J gene end by 0 bases; junction bases not matched to a gene: 11. This chain's CDR3 is CASSPHRTSGGTSTDTQYF. The CDR3 nucleotides are TGTGCCAGCAGCCCTCACCGGACTAGCGGGGGGACTAGCACAGATACGCAGTATTTT.

This clonotype was seen ten or more times. The V and J genes are TRBV4-3 and TRBJ2-1; D call uncertain. This CDR3 region has 17 residues. Germline loops: CDR1 LGHNA, CDR2 YSLEER. V was trimmed by 0 bases and J by 0 bases, leaving 12 bases between them. The CDR3 protein is CASSQERWKSSYNEQFF. The CDR3 nucleotides are TGCGCCAGCAGCCAAGAAAGGTGGAAAAGCTCCTACAATGAGCAGTTCTTC.

About this clonotype: A read error may be the cause here, since a much bigger clone is one base away. The rearrangement joins TRBV7-9 to TRBJ2-3; D is ambiguous. CDR1 and CDR2 (germline): SEHNR, FQNEAQ (reference sequence). There are 15 residues in the CDR3. The CDR3 protein is CASSSPESRTDTQCF. Here the CDR3 DNA reads TGTGCCAGCAGCTCCCCGGAATCGCGCACAGATACGCAGTGTTTT.

A few counts support this clonotype. J is TRBJ2-1 and V is TRBV10-2; 10 bases are shared with TRBD2. Germline CDR1 is WSHSY and CDR2 is SAAADI. The CDR3 contains 13 residues. J gave up 7 bases and V 8 bases, and 5 bases lay outside the gene matches. The CDR3 sequence: CASRLAGLNEQFF. CDR3 sequence (DNA): TGCGCCAGCCGACTAGCGGGCCTAAATGAGCAGTTCTTC.

This clonotype has at least ten counts. The J gene is TRBJ2-5, the V gene TRBV7-8; tentatively, D is TRBD1 (6 bases). This CDR3 contains 15 residues. Looked up from germline, CDR1 is SGHVS and CDR2 is FQNEAQ. The V and J ends lost 2 bases and 2 bases respectively, with 12 bases between them. CDR3 nucleotides: TGTGCCAGCAGCTTACGTGGGACACCGCAAGAGACCCAGTACTTC. Protein product: CASSLRGTPQETQYF.

This clonotype has just a few counts. This sequence joins TRBV20-1 and TRBJ2-4; weak D call: TRBD1 (5 bases). Trimming pared 0 bases from V and 2 bases from J, leaving 11 bases between. The germline V gene has CDR1 DFQATT and CDR2 SNEGSKA (reference sequence). The CDR3 has 15 residues. CDR3 in DNA: TGCAGTGCTAGAGATCCGACAGTCACCAAAAACATTCAGTACTTC. Protein sequence: CSARDPTVTKNIQYF.

CDR3 DNA: TGTGCCAGCAGCCAGGGACAGCCCCCGGAGACCCAGTACTTC. The encoded protein is CASSQGQPPETQYF. V usage is TRBV6-6 and J usage is TRBJ2-5; TRBD1 agrees at 7 bases. The CDR3 runs 14 residues. V was pared by 6 bases and J by 5 bases, with 9 bases of the junction left unmatched. The germline V gene encodes CDR1 MNHNY and CDR2 SVGAGI (reference sequence).

Only a few counts were recorded for this clonotype. The chain couples TRBV4-3 to TRBJ1-2; the D gene is possibly TRBD1 (5 bases). The ends were cut back, 4 bases at V and 0 bases at J, with 12 bases in the middle. This CDR3 is 15 amino acids long. Germline V lookup: CDR1 LGHNA, CDR2 YSLEER. For the CDR3, the DNA is TGCGCCAGCAGCCCCGCCAGGGCTTCTAACTATGGCTACACCTTC. Its protein product is CASSPARASNYGYTF.

The chain recombines TRBV29-1 with TRBJ2-3; the match to TRBD2 covers 10 bases. The J segment lost 5 bases and the V segment lost 6 bases, leaving 11 bases of the junction unmatched. The germline V gene encodes CDR1 SQVTM and CDR2 ANQGSEA. CDR3 length: 15 amino acids. CDR3 region: CSVPSAGGPGDTQYF. As DNA, the CDR3 is TGCAGCGTCCCATCAGCGGGAGGGCCGGGAGATACGCAGTATTTT.

This clonotype was detected only a few times. The gene calls are TRBV12-3 or TRBV12-4 and TRBJ1-4; 10 bases align to TRBD1. V was clipped by 6 bases and J by 8 bases; unmatched bases: 6. The CDR3 is 14 amino acids. The DNA of the CDR3 is TGTGCCAGCAGCTCCGACAGGGGGCGCGAAAAACTGTTTTTT. As protein: CASSSDRGREKLFF.

The V and J genes are TRBV4-1 and TRBJ1-5, with D possibly matching TRBD1 (6 bases). Deletions cut 3 bases from V and 3 bases from J, with 12 bases between. The CDR3 runs 15 residues. Per germline, CDR1 MGHRA and CDR2 YSYEKL. CDR3 sequence (DNA): TGCGCCAGCAGCCACCAGGACAGTTACAATCAGCCCCAGCATTTT. Protein product: CASSHQDSYNQPQHF.

The rearrangement joins TRBV2 to TRBJ2-5, with D possibly matching TRBD2 (6 bases). This CDR3 has 15 amino acids. CDR1 is SNHLY and CDR2 is FYNNEI in the germline V gene. V was pared by 7 bases and J by 2 bases, with 17 bases between. CDR3 in amino acids: CASTGRGHKQETQYF. In DNA, the CDR3 is TGTGCCAGCACCGGGAGAGGACACAAACAAGAGACCCAGTACTTC.

This clonotype was counted ten times or more. The V and J genes are TRBV7-9 and TRBJ2-3, with D tentatively TRBD1 (6 bases). Between the trimmed V and J ends, which lost 1 base and 5 bases, there was a span of 16 bases. The CDR3 totals 16 residues. CDR1 SEHNR and CDR2 FQNEAQ come from the germline V gene (reference sequence). As DNA, the CDR3 is TGTGCCAGCAGCTTAGGGGCAGGGGCAAGAGGAGATACGCAGTATTTT. Encoded protein: CASSLGAGARGDTQYF.

This clonotype was counted between two and nine times. V usage is TRBV19 and J usage is TRBJ2-1, with 9 bases aligning to TRBD1. The CDR3 is 15 residues long. Per the germline V gene, CDR1 is LNHDA and CDR2 is SQIVND (reference sequence). The V gene end was trimmed by 9 bases and the J gene end by 4 bases; junction bases not matched to a gene: 10. The CDR3 DNA sequence: TGTGCCAGCTCACCTCGGACAGGGGTATACAATGAGCAGTTCTTC. This encodes CASSPRTGVYNEQFF.